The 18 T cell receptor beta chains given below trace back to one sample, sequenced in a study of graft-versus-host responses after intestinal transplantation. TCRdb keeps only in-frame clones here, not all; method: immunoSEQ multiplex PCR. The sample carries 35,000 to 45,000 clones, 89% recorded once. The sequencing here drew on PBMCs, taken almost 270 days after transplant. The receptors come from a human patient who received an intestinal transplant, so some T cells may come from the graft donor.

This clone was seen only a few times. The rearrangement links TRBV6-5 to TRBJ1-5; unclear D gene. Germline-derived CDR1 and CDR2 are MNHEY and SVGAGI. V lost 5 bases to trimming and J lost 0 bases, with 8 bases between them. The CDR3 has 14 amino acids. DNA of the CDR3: TGTGCCAGCAGTGAGGGATATAGCAATCAGCCCCAGCATTTT. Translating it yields CASSEGYSNQPQHF.

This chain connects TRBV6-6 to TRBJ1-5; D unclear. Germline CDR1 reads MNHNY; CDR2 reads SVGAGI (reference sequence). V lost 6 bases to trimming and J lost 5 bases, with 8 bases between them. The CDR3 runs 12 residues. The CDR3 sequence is CASSATYQPQHF. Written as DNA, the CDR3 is TGTGCCAGCAGCGCGACGTATCAGCCCCAGCATTTT.

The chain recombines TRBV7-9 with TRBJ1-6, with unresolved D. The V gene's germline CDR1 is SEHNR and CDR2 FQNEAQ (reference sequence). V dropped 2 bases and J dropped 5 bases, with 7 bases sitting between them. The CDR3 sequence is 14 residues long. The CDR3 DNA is TGTGCCAGCAGCTTATGGACGGATAATTCACCCCTCCACTTT. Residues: CASSLWTDNSPLHF.

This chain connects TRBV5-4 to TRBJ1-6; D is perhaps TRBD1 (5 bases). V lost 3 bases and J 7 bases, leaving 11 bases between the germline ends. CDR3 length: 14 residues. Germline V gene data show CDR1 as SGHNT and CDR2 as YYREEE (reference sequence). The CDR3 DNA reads TGTGCCAGCAGCTCTAACGGGGGAAATTCACCCCTCCACTTT. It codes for CASSSNGGNSPLHF.

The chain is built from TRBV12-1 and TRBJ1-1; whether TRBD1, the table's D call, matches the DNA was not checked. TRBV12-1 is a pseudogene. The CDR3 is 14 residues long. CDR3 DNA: TGTGCCAGCAGCGCTCGGGACAGAAACACTGAAGCTTTCTTT. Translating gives CASSARDRNTEAFF.

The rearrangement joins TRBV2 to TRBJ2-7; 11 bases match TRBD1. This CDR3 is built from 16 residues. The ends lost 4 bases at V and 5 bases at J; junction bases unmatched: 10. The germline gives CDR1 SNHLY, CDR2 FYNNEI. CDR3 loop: CASSAEGGDRGDEQYF. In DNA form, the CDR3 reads TGTGCCAGCAGTGCGGAGGGAGGGGACAGGGGGGACGAGCAGTACTTC. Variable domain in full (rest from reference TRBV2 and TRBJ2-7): EPEVTQTPSHQVTQMGQEVILRCVPISNHLYFYWYRQILGQKVEFLVSFYNNEISEKSEIFDDQFSVERPDGSNFTLKIRSTKLEDSAMYFCASSAEGGDRGDEQYFGPGTRLTVT.

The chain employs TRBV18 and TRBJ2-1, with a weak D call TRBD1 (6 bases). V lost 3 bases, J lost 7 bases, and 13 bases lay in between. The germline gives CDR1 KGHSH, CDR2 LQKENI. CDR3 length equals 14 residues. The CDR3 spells CASSPITGFNEQFF. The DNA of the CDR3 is TGTGCCAGCTCACCTATAACAGGGTTTAATGAGCAGTTCTTC.

For the CDR3, the DNA is TGTGCCAGCAGCAGGCGGTCCCGGGAGGGGACCCAGTACTTC. It is translated as CASSRRSREGTQYF. The V and J genes are TRBV7-8 and TRBJ2-5; 8 nucleotides agree with TRBD2. CDR1 and CDR2 (germline): SGHVS, FQNEAQ. This CDR3 region has 14 residues. The V and J ends lost 5 bases and 7 bases, in that order; junction bases with no gene match: 9.

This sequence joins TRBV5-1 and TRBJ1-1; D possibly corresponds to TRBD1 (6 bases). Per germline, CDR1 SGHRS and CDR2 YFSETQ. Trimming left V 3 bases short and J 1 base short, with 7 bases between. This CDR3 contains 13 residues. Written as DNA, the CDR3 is TGCGCCAGCAGCTCGACAGGGAACACTGAAGCTTTCTTT. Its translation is CASSSTGNTEAFF.

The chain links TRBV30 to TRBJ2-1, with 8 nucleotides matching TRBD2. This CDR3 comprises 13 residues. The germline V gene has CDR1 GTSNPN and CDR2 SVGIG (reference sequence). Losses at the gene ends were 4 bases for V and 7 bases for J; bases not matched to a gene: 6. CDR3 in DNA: TGTGCCTGGACTAGCGGGTCTTCTAATGAGCAGTTCTTC. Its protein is CAWTSGSSNEQFF. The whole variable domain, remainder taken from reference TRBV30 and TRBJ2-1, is SQTIHQWPATLVQPVGSPLSLECTVEGTSNPNLYWYRQAAGRGLQLLFYSVGIGQISSEVPQNLSASRPQDRQFILSSKKLLLSDSGFYLCAWTSGSSNEQFFGPGTRLTVL.

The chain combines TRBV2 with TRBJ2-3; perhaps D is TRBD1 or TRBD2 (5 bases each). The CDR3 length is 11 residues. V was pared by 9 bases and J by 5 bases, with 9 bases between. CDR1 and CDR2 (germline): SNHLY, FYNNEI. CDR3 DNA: TGTGCCAGGGGGGTTGGAGATACGCAGTATTTT. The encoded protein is CARGVGDTQYF.

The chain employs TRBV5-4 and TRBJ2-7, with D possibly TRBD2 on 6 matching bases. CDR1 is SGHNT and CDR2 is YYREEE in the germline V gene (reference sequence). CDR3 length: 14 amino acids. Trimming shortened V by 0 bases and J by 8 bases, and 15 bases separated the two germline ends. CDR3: CASSLDAGYPQQYF. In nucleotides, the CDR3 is TGTGCCAGCAGCTTGGATGCGGGGTACCCACAGCAGTACTTC.

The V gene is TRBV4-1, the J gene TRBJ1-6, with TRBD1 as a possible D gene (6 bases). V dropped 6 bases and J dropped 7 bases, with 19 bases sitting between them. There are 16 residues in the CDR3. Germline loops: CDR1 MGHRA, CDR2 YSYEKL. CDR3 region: CASSPFARGANSPLHF. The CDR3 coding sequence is TGCGCCAGCAGTCCCTTTGCCAGGGGTGCCAATTCACCCCTCCACTTT.

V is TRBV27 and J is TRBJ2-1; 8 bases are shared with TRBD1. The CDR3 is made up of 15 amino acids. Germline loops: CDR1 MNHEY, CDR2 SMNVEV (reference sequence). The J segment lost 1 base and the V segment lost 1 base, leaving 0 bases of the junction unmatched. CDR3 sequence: CASSLWDRSYNEQFF. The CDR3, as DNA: TGTGCCAGCAGTTTATGGGACAGGTCCTACAATGAGCAGTTCTTC.

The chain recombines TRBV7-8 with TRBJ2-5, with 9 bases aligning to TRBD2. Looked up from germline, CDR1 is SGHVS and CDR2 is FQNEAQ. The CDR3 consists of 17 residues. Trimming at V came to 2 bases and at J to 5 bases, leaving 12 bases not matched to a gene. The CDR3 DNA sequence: TGTGCCAGCAGCTTAATGGGCGGGGGGGTATACCGGGAGACCCAGTACTTC. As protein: CASSLMGGGVYRETQYF.

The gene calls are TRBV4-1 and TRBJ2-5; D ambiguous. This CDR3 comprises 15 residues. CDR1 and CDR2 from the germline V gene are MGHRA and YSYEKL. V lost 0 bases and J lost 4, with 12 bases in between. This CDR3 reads CASSQDQLGLETQYF. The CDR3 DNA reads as TGCGCCAGCAGCCAAGATCAGCTTGGCCTAGAGACCCAGTACTTC.

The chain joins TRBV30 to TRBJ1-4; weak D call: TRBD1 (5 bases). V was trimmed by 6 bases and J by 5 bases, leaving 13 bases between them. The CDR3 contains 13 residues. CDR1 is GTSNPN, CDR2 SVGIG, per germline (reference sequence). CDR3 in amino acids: CACGQGLNEKLFF. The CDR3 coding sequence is TGTGCCTGTGGGCAGGGCTTGAATGAAAAACTGTTTTTT.

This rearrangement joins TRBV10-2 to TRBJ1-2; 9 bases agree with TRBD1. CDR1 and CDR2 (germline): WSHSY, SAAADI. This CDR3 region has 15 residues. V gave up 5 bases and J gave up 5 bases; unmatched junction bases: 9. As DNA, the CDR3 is TGCGCCAGCAGTTATCCGGGACAGGGAGGTTATGGCTACACCTTC. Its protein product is CASSYPGQGGYGYTF.